This entry is about one TCR beta chain. Its specificity is not known. These data originate in a study of vaccination effects on CD4 cells after COVID-19. The data were produced by immunoSEQ multiplex PCR, yet TCRdb's version contains in-frame clones alone and is incomplete. The sample yields about 66,000 clones, approximately 79% seen once. Following 10 days of culture, CD4+ T cells were isolated. Vaccination of participants consisted of two doses of either the BNT162b2 or mRNA-1273 vaccine. Sequenced here: CD4+ T cells from PBMCs cultured without peptide, sampled after COVID-19 vaccination. The clonotype originates from a human donor who received a COVID-19 vaccine.

The CDR3 DNA follows: TGTGCCAGCAGTGAGAGAGGTTACGAGCAGTACGTC. This encodes CASSERGYEQYV. The rearrangement joins TRBV2 to TRBJ2-7; D call uncertain. From germline, CDR1 is SNHLY and CDR2 FYNNEI. V dropped 3 bases and J dropped 4 bases, with 7 bases sitting between them. This CDR3 comprises 12 residues.